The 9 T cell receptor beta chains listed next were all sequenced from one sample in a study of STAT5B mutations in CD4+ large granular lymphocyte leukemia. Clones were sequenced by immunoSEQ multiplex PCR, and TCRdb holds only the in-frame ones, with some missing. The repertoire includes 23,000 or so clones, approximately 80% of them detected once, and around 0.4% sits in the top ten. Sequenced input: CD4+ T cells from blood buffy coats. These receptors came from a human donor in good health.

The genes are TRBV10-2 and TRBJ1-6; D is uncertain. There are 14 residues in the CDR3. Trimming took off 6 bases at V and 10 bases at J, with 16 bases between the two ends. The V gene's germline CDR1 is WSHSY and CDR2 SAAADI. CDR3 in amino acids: CASRETRSQSPLHF. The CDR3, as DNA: TGCGCCAGCAGGGAAACCCGGTCCCAATCACCCCTCCACTTT.

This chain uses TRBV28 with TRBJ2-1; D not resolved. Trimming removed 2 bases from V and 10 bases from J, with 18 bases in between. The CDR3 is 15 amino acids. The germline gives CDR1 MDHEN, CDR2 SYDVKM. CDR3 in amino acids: CASSLERTLEKEQFF. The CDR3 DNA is TGTGCCAGCAGTTTAGAACGGACCTTGGAGAAAGAGCAGTTCTTC. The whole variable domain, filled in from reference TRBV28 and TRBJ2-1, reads DVKVTQSSRYLVKRTGEKVFLECVQDMDHENMFWYRQDPGLGLRLIYFSYDVKMKEKGDIPEGYSVSREKKERFSLILESASTNQTSMYLCASSLERTLEKEQFFGPGTRLTVL.

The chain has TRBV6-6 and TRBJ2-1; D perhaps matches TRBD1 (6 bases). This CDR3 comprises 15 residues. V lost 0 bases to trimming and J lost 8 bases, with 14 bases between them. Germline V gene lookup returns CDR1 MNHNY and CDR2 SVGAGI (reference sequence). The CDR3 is CASSYSQGTDHEQFF. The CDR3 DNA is TGTGCCAGCAGTTACTCGCAGGGGACCGACCATGAGCAGTTCTTC.

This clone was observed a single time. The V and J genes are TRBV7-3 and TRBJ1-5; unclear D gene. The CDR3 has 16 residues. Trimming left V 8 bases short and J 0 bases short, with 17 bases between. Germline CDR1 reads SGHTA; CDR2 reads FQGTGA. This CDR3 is CASVVIEKHSNQPQHF. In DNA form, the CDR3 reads TGTGCCAGCGTAGTCATCGAGAAACATAGCAATCAGCCCCAGCATTTT.

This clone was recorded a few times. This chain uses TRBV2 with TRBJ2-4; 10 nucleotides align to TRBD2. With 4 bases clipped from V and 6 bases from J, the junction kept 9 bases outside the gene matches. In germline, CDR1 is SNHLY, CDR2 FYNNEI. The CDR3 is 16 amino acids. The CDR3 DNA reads TGTGCCAGCAGTGGGTCAAGGACTAGCGGATTAAACATTCAGTACTTC. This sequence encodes CASSGSRTSGLNIQYF.

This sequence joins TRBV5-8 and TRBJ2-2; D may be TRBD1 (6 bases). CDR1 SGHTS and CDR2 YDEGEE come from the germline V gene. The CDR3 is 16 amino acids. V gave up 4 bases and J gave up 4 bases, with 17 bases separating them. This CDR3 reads CASSGGAVRGTGELFF. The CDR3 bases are TGTGCCAGCAGCGGGGGCGCGGTTAGAGGCACCGGGGAGCTGTTTTTT.

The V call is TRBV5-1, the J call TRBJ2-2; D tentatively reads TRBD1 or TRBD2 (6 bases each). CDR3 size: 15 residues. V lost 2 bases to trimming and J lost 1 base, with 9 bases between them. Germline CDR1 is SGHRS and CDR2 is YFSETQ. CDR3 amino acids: CASSFRGQNTGELFF. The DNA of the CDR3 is TGCGCCAGCAGCTTTCGGGGGCAGAACACCGGGGAGCTGTTTTTT.

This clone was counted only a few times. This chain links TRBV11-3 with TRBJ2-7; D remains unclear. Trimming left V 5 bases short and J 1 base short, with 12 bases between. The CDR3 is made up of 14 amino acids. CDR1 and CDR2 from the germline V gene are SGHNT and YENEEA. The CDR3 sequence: CASSQVASSYEQYF. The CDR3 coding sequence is TGTGCCAGCAGCCAAGTGGCATCATCCTACGAGCAGTACTTC.

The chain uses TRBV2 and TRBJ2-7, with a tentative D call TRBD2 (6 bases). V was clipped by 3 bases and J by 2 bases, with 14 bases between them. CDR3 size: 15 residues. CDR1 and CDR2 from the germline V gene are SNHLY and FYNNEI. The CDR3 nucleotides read TGTGCCAGCAGTGACCCAACGCGGGGAGCCTACGAGCAGTACTTC. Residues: CASSDPTRGAYEQYF.